This section outlines one TCR beta chain sequence together with its context. CD45RO-negative CD8 cells positively selected for CCR7 made up the naive population, which excluded terminally differentiated effector memory CD45RA+ cells. The data stem from a study of shared clonotypes between healthy human individuals. Using immunoSEQ multiplex PCR, the repertoire was profiled, and TCRdb retains in-frame clones only, with some absent. Of 2 million or so clones listed, roughly 95% were seen once; the top ten hold approximately 1.2%. In germline, CDR1 is SGHNT, CDR2 YYREEE (reference sequence). Between the trimmed V and J ends, which lost 1 base and 5 bases, there was a span of 10 bases. This CDR3 contains 13 residues.

The sequence was obtained from a man aged 18-30 years in good health. The rearrangement joins TRBV5-4 to TRBJ2-7; D assignment may be TRBD1 or TRBD2 (5 bases each). Sequencing was done on a sample of naive CD8+ T cells sorted from blood. This CDR3 is CASSLKGTHEQYF. DNA for the CDR3: TGTGCCAGCAGCTTGAAAGGGACCCACGAGCAGTACTTC.